Here is one TCR beta chain with its context. The target antigen is unknown. The data were obtained in a study of T cell responses to AZD1222 COVID-19 vaccine. Study summary: Second doses were pooled across both intervals (about 4 or about 12 weeks).

Study outcomes and limitations: An increase in Spike-specific TCR breadth and depth was observed after two AZD1222 doses. It should be noted that donors were predominantly white British and more often female, and clonal diversity was possibly underestimated. Reports indicate that nearly half of spike-specific TCRs are directed at unmutated variant regions.

Sequenced by immunoSEQ multiplex PCR; TCRdb stores in-frame clones only, minus some. Altogether 80,000 to 95,000 clones are present, 80% to 90% being singletons, with the ten largest covering approximately 5.4%. The sample was peripheral blood, taken on day 0 of AZD1222 vaccination. This receptor was identified in an adult in good health.

The CDR3 bases are TGTGCCACCAAGGAGGGGGCTTCCTATAATTCACCCCTCCACTTT. Translation gives CATKEGASYNSPLHF. The chain joins TRBV27 to TRBJ1-6; 7 nucleotides line up with TRBD1. The CDR3 runs to 15 residues. Trimming cost V 10 bases and J 1 base; bases outside gene matches: 7. Germline V gene data show CDR1 as MNHEY and CDR2 as SMNVEV (reference sequence).